A single sample is the source of the 28 T cell receptor beta chains below, sequenced in a study of human T cells and chemical hapten exposure. The sample's time point: patch test 3, about 24 weeks after DPC sensitization. Treatment of the sample: therapeutic diphenylcyclopropenone sensitization with weekly scalp DPC. MiXCR, run by TCRdb on the RACE reads, gives a single entry per CDR3 protein. The repertoire holds more than 95,000 distinct CDR3 sequences, with roughly a quarter as singletons. Material: whole blood, obtained in connection with sensitization to the hapten diphenylcyclopropenone (DPC). These receptors were collected from a man aged 35 to 55 with alopecia areata. Some clones in this sample may be carry-over from other donors' samples.

CDR3 protein: CASSSRQGNEQFF. Written as DNA, the CDR3 is TGTGCCAGCAGCTCAAGACAGGGAAATGAGCAGTTCTTC. The chain joins TRBV7-2 to TRBJ2-1; 7 positions agree with TRBD1. CDR1 is SGHTA, CDR2 FQGNSA, per germline. The junction had 4 bases not matched to a gene; V was cut back by 4 bases and J by 7 bases. The CDR3 has 13 amino acids.

V gene TRBV20-1 combines with J gene TRBJ2-2; no reliable D call. CDR3 length: 12 amino acids. V was pared by 3 bases and J by 6 bases, with 8 bases between. CDR1 DFQATT and CDR2 SNEGSKA come from the germline V gene (reference sequence). The chain's CDR3 is CSASQPPGELFF. For the CDR3, the DNA is TGCAGTGCTAGTCAACCCCCCGGGGAGCTGTTTTTT.

The J gene is TRBJ2-7, the V gene TRBV18; unclear D gene. The CDR3 runs 13 residues. The germline gives CDR1 KGHSH, CDR2 LQKENI. V dropped 6 bases and J dropped 3 bases, with 12 bases sitting between them. CDR3 sequence (DNA): TGTGCCAGCTCGGACCGGGTCCTCTACGAGCAGTACTTC. Translated: CASSDRVLYEQYF.

The rearrangement joins TRBV9 to TRBJ1-6; the D gene is possibly TRBD1 (6 bases). This CDR3 region has 15 residues. V shed 0 bases and J shed 8 bases, with 12 bases lying between them. From germline, CDR1 is SGDLS and CDR2 YYNGEE. The CDR3: CASSVGQEGYSPLHF. The CDR3 DNA reads as TGTGCCAGCAGCGTAGGACAGGAGGGTTATTCACCCCTCCACTTT.

This clonotype was seen only a few times. The CDR3 region is CSAEQGSNQPQHF. As DNA, the CDR3 is TGCAGTGCAGAACAGGGTAGCAATCAGCCCCAGCATTTT. The V call is TRBV20-1, the J call TRBJ1-5, with D possibly TRBD1 on 6 matching bases. The V end lost 6 bases, the J end lost 0 bases, and 9 bases lay between the germline ends. The CDR3 totals 13 residues. The germline gives CDR1 DFQATT, CDR2 SNEGSKA (reference sequence).

The rearrangement joins TRBV6-2 or TRBV6-3 to TRBJ2-1, with D possibly TRBD2 on 6 matching bases. The germline V gene encodes CDR1 MNHEY and CDR2 SVGEGT. V was shortened by 8 bases and J by 2 bases, with 16 bases between the two germline ends. This CDR3 comprises 15 residues. The CDR3 DNA follows: TGTGCCAGCCTTAGCGGTCCAAGGGCCTACAATGAGCAGTTCTTC. This sequence encodes CASLSGPRAYNEQFF.

This chain joins TRBV5-6 and TRBJ2-1; D is perhaps TRBD1 or TRBD2 (7 bases each). Trimming took 6 bases from V and 2 from J, leaving 12 bases between them. The CDR3 sequence is 14 residues long. Per germline, CDR1 SGHDT and CDR2 YYEEEE. The CDR3 nucleotides are TGTGCCAGCACCGGGGGGACAGCCTACAATGAGCAGTTCTTC. Its protein product is CASTGGTAYNEQFF.

The count of this clonotype is one. This CDR3 reads CASRRGGNQPQHF. CDR3 nucleotides: TGTGCCAGCAGAAGGGGAGGTAATCAGCCCCAGCATTTT. The chain is built from TRBV6-5 and TRBJ1-5, with TRBD1 as a possible D gene (5 bases). The germline V and J ends were trimmed by 6 bases and 4 bases, with 10 bases remaining between them. CDR1 is MNHEY, CDR2 SVGAGI, per germline. The CDR3 runs to 13 residues.

The chain carries TRBV6-1 and TRBJ1-1, with unresolved D. The CDR3 spans 13 residues. Germline V gene lookup returns CDR1 MNHNS and CDR2 SASEGT. The germline V and J ends were trimmed by 2 bases and 4 bases, with 8 bases remaining between them. The CDR3: CASSETVGTEAFF. The CDR3 DNA reads TGTGCCAGCAGTGAAACCGTGGGCACTGAAGCTTTCTTT.

This clonotype has a count of ten or more. V gene TRBV10-3 combines with J gene TRBJ1-1; D may be TRBD1 (5 bases). This CDR3 spans 14 amino acids. Germline V gene lookup returns CDR1 ENHRY and CDR2 SYGVKD. V shed 1 base and J shed 5 bases, with 11 bases lying between them. In nucleotides, the CDR3 is TGTGCCATCAGTGAGTGGGGACCGAAAACTGAAGCTTTCTTT. This encodes CAISEWGPKTEAFF.

The J gene is TRBJ1-5, the V gene TRBV6-2 or TRBV6-3, with unresolved D. CDR3 length: 14 amino acids. CDR1 and CDR2 (germline): MNHEY, SVGEGT. The V end was cut by 5 bases, the J end by 3 bases, with 11 bases between. CDR3 DNA: TGTGCCAGCAGTCTTCAATGGGCCAATCAGCCCCAGCATTTT. Translated, it gives CASSLQWANQPQHF.

This sequence joins TRBV28 and TRBJ2-2, with D possibly matching TRBD2 (6 bases). Trimming pared 6 bases from V and 2 bases from J, leaving 16 bases between. Per the germline V gene, CDR1 is MDHEN and CDR2 is SYDVKM. CDR3 length: 16 amino acids. The CDR3 coding sequence is TGTGCCAGCAGCACCGGAGGGGCGGGAAACACCGGGGAGCTGTTTTTT. It translates to CASSTGGAGNTGELFF.

The rearrangement uses TRBV11-2 and TRBJ1-1, with D uncertain. Between the trimmed V and J ends, which lost 3 bases and 7 bases, there was a span of 15 bases. Germline V gives CDR1 SGHAT, CDR2 FQNNGV. This CDR3 comprises 14 residues. The CDR3 sequence: CASSFSGEVGEAFF. In nucleotides, the CDR3 is TGTGCCAGCAGCTTCTCCGGCGAGGTGGGTGAAGCTTTCTTT.

This clonotype came up a few times. The chain carries TRBV18 and TRBJ2-1, with D perhaps TRBD2 (6 bases). V gave up 3 bases and J gave up 10 bases, with 19 bases separating them. The CDR3 runs to 15 residues. Germline CDR1 reads KGHSH; CDR2 reads LQKENI. The CDR3 DNA is TGTGCCAGCTCACCGAGGACCCGAGCGGGCTCGGAGCAGTTCTTC. Its protein is CASSPRTRAGSEQFF.

This chain uses TRBV12-3 or TRBV12-4 with TRBJ1-4; D is uncertain. The CDR3 loop spans 16 amino acids. V was trimmed by 6 bases and J by 0 bases, leaving 14 bases between them. The CDR3, as DNA: TGTGCCAGCAGGCGGAAGGACGCGGCAACTAATGAAAAACTGTTTTTT. Translation gives CASRRKDAATNEKLFF.

Only a few counts were recorded for this clonotype. The chain is built from TRBV6-6 and TRBJ2-7, with 11 nucleotides matching TRBD2. V trimming: 4 bases; J trimming: 5 bases; junction bases outside the gene matches: 1. Germline-derived CDR1 and CDR2 are MNHNY and SVGAGI (reference sequence). This CDR3 has 13 amino acids. The CDR3 nucleotides read TGTGCCAGCAGTTTAGCGGGAGGGCACGAGCAGTACTTC. Translating it yields CASSLAGGHEQYF.

The table lists this clonotype with a few counts. V is TRBV7-9 and J is TRBJ2-5, with D hard to call. CDR1 is SEHNR and CDR2 is FQNEAQ in the germline V gene (reference sequence). This CDR3 contains 13 residues. Trimming removed 1 base from V and 1 base from J, with 4 bases in between. CDR3 DNA: TGTGCCAGCAGCTTAGGCAGCCAAGAGACCCAGTACTTC. Protein product: CASSLGSQETQYF. Together with reference TRBV7-9 and TRBJ2-5, the CDR3 gives the full variable domain: DTGVSQNPRHKITKRGQNVTFRCDPISEHNRLYWYRQTLGQGPEFLTYFQNEAQLEKSRLLSDRFSAERPKGSFSTLEIQRTEQGDSAMYLCASSLGSQETQYFGPGTRLLVL.

Only a few counts were recorded for this clonotype. The chain recombines TRBV28 with TRBJ2-6; D is unclear. Germline V gene lookup returns CDR1 MDHEN and CDR2 SYDVKM. The V and J ends lost 2 bases and 0 bases respectively, with 5 bases between them. This CDR3 region has 15 residues. The CDR3 region is CASSLSFSGANVLTF. CDR3 DNA sequence: TGTGCCAGCAGTTTAAGTTTCTCTGGGGCCAACGTCCTGACTTTC.

In this sample, this clonotype turned up a few times. The chain carries TRBV20-1 and TRBJ2-1; D is unclear. The CDR3 is made up of 14 amino acids. Trimming left V 0 bases short and J 4 bases short, with 10 bases between. Germline V gene lookup returns CDR1 DFQATT and CDR2 SNEGSKA (reference sequence). The CDR3: CSARDWRNYNEQFF. The CDR3 coding sequence is TGCAGTGCTAGAGATTGGCGAAATTACAATGAGCAGTTCTTC.

This clonotype showed up just a few times. The CDR3 reads CASSLVTSGKDTQYF. CDR3 nucleotides: TGCGCCAGCAGCTTGGTAACTAGCGGGAAGGATACGCAGTATTTT. The chain carries TRBV5-1 and TRBJ2-3, with TRBD2 matching over 10 bases. CDR3 length: 15 amino acids. J gave up 6 bases and V 0 bases, and 4 bases lay outside the gene matches. Looked up from germline, CDR1 is SGHRS and CDR2 is YFSETQ.

This clonotype was seen more than once but under ten times. The genes are TRBV27 and TRBJ2-6; TRBD1 matches 9 bases. Germline V gives CDR1 MNHEY, CDR2 SMNVEV (reference sequence). V lost 6 bases and J lost 3; bases outside the gene matches: 3. The CDR3 has 15 amino acids. DNA of the CDR3: TGTGCCAGCAGGGGGACAGGGAATGGGGCCAACGTCCTGACTTTC. Protein product: CASRGTGNGANVLTF. Looking up the rest from reference TRBV27 and TRBJ2-6 gives the full variable domain: EAQVTQNPRYLITVTGKKLTVTCSQNMNHEYMSWYRQDPGLGLRQIYYSMNVEVTDKGDVPEGYKVSRKEKRNFPLILESPSPNQTSLYFCASRGTGNGANVLTFGAGSRLTVL.

The gene calls are TRBV5-1 and TRBJ2-2; D gene ambiguous. Germline CDR1 reads SGHRS; CDR2 reads YFSETQ. V dropped 1 base and J dropped 1 base, with 5 bases sitting between them. This CDR3 comprises 14 residues. The CDR3 nucleotides are TGCGCCAGCAGCTTGAGGGAGAACACCGGGGAGCTGTTTTTT. This gives the protein CASSLRENTGELFF.

The chain uses TRBV20-1 and TRBJ2-1; 9 bases fit TRBD1. The germline CDR1 and CDR2 sequences are DFQATT and SNEGSKA (reference sequence). V trimming: 6 bases; J trimming: 10 bases; junction bases outside the gene matches: 13. The CDR3 sequence is 14 residues long. The CDR3 bases are TGCAGTGCACTCCCGGGACAGGGATGGATGGAGCAGTTCTTC. It is translated as CSALPGQGWMEQFF.

The count of this clonotype is one. V and J are TRBV12-3 or TRBV12-4 and TRBJ1-2; maybe TRBD1 (6 bases). The CDR3 covers 14 residues. The V end lost 3 bases, the J end lost 8 bases, and 16 bases lay between the germline ends. The CDR3 coding sequence is TGTGCCAGCAGTTTTGGGGGCGGCCCTATGGGCTACACCTTC. Translation: CASSFGGGPMGYTF.

This rearrangement joins TRBV6-5 to TRBJ2-5; 8 positions match TRBD1. The V gene end was trimmed by 6 bases and the J gene end by 3 bases; junction bases not matched to a gene: 9. Germline values: CDR1 MNHEY, CDR2 SVGAGI. This CDR3 spans 15 amino acids. The CDR3: CASSLTAQGEETQYF. CDR3 DNA sequence: TGTGCCAGCAGCCTTACGGCACAGGGGGAAGAGACCCAGTACTTC.

The J gene is TRBJ2-3, the V gene TRBV20-1; D call uncertain. Trimming stripped 1 base from V and 4 bases from J, with 9 bases between. The CDR3 sequence is 13 residues long. The germline V gene has CDR1 DFQATT and CDR2 SNEGSKA (reference sequence). The CDR3 coding sequence is TGCAGTGCTAGAGGAGGAGATCCAGATACGCAGTATTTT. It yields the protein CSARGGDPDTQYF.

The V gene is TRBV5-6, the J gene TRBJ2-5, with 11 bases that match TRBD2. The CDR3 runs 16 residues. CDR1 is SGHDT and CDR2 is YYEEEE in the germline V gene. V shed 4 bases and J 7 bases; nucleotides not matched to a gene: 12. CDR3 sequence (DNA): TGTGCCAGCAGCCCATGGACTAGCGGGTTCTGGTGGACCCAGTACTTC. It is translated as CASSPWTSGFWWTQYF.

This clonotype was recorded a few times. The V gene is TRBV20-1, the J gene TRBJ1-1; no clear D gene. The CDR3 covers 15 residues. Trimming took off 4 bases at V and 4 bases at J, with 19 bases between the two ends. The germline V gene encodes CDR1 DFQATT and CDR2 SNEGSKA (reference sequence). CDR3 nucleotide sequence: TGCAGTGCTACATTAGGGAAGGGATGGGCCACTGAAGCTTTCTTT. Residues: CSATLGKGWATEAFF.